This entry concerns a single T cell receptor (beta chain). What this receptor recognizes is not known. Per-base qualities were not stored, and no clone one base away is much larger. The intended sense of this specimen's time point label: cycle 1 day 1 (C1D1), immediately before nivolumab initiation. Every trial patient had relapsed after autologous stem cell transplantation, and cohorts A, B and C differed in prior brentuximab vedotin exposure. A total of 56 patients with relapsed/refractory classical Hodgkin lymphoma made up the trial cohort, and each patient's best overall response was complete response, partial response or progressive disease. Single-agent nivolumab was administered to trial patients in the multi-cohort phase II CheckMate 205 trial. Best overall response was determined by an independent review committee according to the 2007 International Working Group response criteria. Trial PBMCs were collected just before the start of nivolumab (C1D1) and during therapy at cycle 2 day 1 and cycle 4 day 1. After peripheral blood was drawn into 8 mL Vacutainer Cell Preparation Tubes, PBMCs were isolated by centrifugation and then cryopreserved.

Genomic DNA was isolated using the Qiagen DNeasy kit from unsorted PBMCs as well as from negatively selected CD4+ and CD8+ fractions. TCR beta CDR3 regions were amplified by immunoSEQ multiplex PCR using primers annealing to V and J segments. A synthetic immune receptor repertoire was used to minimize amplification bias, and remaining bias was computationally removed after sequencing. Concerning the study's data processing: Repertoire diversity was quantified as the Shannon entropy index using custom Python scripts. Unsorted, CD4+ and CD8+ repertoires were analyzed separately, except for combined analyses in which CD4+ and CD8+ sequences were merged in silico. Clonal expansion was defined as a frequency increase of at least 2-fold after treatment compared with C1D1, and clones undetected at baseline were assigned a pseudocount of 0.5. Singleton clones were defined as clones with 0 or 1 copy at C1D1, and non-singleton clones were defined as clones with 2 or more copies. Clones expanded in unsorted samples were labelled as CD4+, CD8+ or unknown by matching protein sequences in sorted samples from the same patient. Wilcoxon tests on paired samples were used to test changes in diversity from C1D1 to C4D1. Not all clones reach the TCRdb copy of this immuneACCESS table, which keeps in-frame sequences only. Checked studies attribute under half of the gap to unresolved V genes and leave the rest unexplained. V and J calls and clone size are given by that table; D and trimming were obtained from the DNA. The sample table lists 30,000 to 35,000 clones, 82% of them with a count of one. The ten largest make up 25% to 40% of the sample.

This entry is derived from a study of PD-1 blockade in classical Hodgkin lymphoma (dated by TCRdb to the early 2020s). For context, the study as a whole: Nivolumab dosing was 3 mg/kg intravenously every 2 weeks, continuing until either disease progression or unacceptable toxicity. A peripheral blood immune signature of response to PD-1 blockade in classical Hodgkin lymphoma was defined using TCR beta sequencing and CyTOF.

Its CDR3 holds 14 amino acids, cysteine through phenylalanine. Only the CDR3 DNA stays, 42 bases, in frame from base 1. CDR1 and CDR2 are read off the germline V gene as SGHNT and YENEEA. V is reduced by 4 bases and J by 5 bases, leaving a spacing of 11 bases between them. Paper-wide results and their limitations: Newly diagnosed patients were reported to have lower baseline TCR diversity than healthy donors, and relapsed/refractory patients were reported to have lower baseline TCR diversity still. The study covered only a single clinical trial cohort, and the causes of the repertoire differences, possibly disease activity or prior therapy, were still not defined. Trial patients achieving complete response had baseline diversity similar to newly diagnosed patients, whereas partial responders and progressors had significantly lower diversity. A significant rise by C4D1 was seen in CD4+ but not CD8+ TCR diversity (p=0.0027 vs p=0.16), with the rise being most apparent in complete responders (p=0.02). Diversity was lower in patients who began nivolumab less than 1 year after ASCT, so these patients were left out of later analyses to avoid confounding by immune reconstitution.

The chain is made from TRBV11-3 and TRBJ1-4; no D gene can be assigned with confidence. The source was peripheral blood mononuclear cells (PBMCs), collected at baseline. This receptor was obtained from a human donor with classical Hodgkin lymphoma. The CDR3 reads CASSSYSRNEKLFF. The DNA is TGTGCCAGCAGCTCATACTCAAGGAATGAAAAACTGTTTTTT.